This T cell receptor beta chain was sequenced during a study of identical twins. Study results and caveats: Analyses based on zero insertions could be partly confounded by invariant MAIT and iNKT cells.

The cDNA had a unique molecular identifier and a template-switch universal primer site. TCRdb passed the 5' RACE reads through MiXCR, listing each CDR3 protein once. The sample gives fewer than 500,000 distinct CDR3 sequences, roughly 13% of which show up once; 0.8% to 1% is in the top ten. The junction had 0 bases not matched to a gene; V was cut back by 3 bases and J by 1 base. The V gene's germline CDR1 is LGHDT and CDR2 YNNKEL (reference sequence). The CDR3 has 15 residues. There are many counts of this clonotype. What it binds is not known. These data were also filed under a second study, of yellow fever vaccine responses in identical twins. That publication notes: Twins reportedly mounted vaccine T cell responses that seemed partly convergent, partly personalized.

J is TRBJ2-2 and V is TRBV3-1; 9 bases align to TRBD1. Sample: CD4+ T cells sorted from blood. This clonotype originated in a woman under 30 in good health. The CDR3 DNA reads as TGTGCCAGCAGCCAGACAGGGGGGAACACCGGGGAGCTGTTTTTT. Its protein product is CASSQTGGNTGELFF.